This T cell receptor beta chain appears in the sequencing data of a study of blood T cell repertoires in COVID-19. Seattle patients were enrolled while actively infected and followed longitudinally. Some clones are missing from TCRdb's copy, which holds only in-frame ones; the method was immunoSEQ multiplex PCR. Found here are 150,000 to 200,000 clones, approximately 93% of them singletons; the top ten hold just under 2%. This receptor was identified in a woman aged 55-69 years with COVID-19, enrolled during active disease. The sample taken for sequencing was peripheral blood.

The CDR3 nucleotides read TGTGCCAGCAGCCCAGGGTCGGGACATGGAAACACCATATATTTT. This sequence encodes CASSPGSGHGNTIYF. The chain links TRBV7-2 to TRBJ1-3; weak D call: TRBD1 (6 bases). V lost 5 bases to trimming and J lost 3 bases, with 14 bases between them. Per the germline V gene, CDR1 is SGHTA and CDR2 is FQGNSA. The CDR3 is 15 residues long.